These 11 T cell receptor beta chains came from one sample sequenced in a study of regulatory T cells in long-lasting Graves disease (dated by TCRdb to the early 2020s). The library was obtained by multiplex PCR. The run used an Illumina HiSeq 4000. TCR beta libraries were built with iRepertoire HTBI primers and Arm-PCR amplification of CDR3 regions. Using fastp trimming at Q25 and MiXCR clonotype assembly, TCRdb reanalyzed the public sequencing data and kept in-frame beta chains. Each entry is one CDR3 protein sequence, shown with its most common DNA and genes. The sample includes around 450,000 distinct CDR3 sequences, with about a sixth observed a single time. Together, the top ten hold more than 10% of the sample. The time point tag for this specimen amounts to: newly diagnosed GD, antithyroid drugs for less than 3 months. For both TCR sequencing and RNA sequencing, RNA was extracted from PBMCs in TRIzol.

The sample also formed part of further work on T cells in Graves' hyperthyroidism and ophthalmopathy.

The starting material was peripheral blood mononuclear cells (PBMCs), obtained at new diagnosis, from a patient treated with antithyroid drugs. All receptors come from a man in his forties with Graves disease. Donor details come from another sample of the same person, matched by shared clones.

This clonotype was observed many times. V is TRBV3-1 and J is TRBJ2-7, with a possible D match to TRBD2 (5 bases). The V gene lost 6 bases and the J gene lost 3 bases, with 15 bases spanning the gap. Germline-derived CDR1 and CDR2 are LGHDT and YNNKEL (reference sequence). The CDR3 runs 14 residues. Written as DNA, the CDR3 is TGTGCCAGCAGTGATAAAGGGAGTTACTACGAGCAGTACTTC. Residues: CASSDKGSYYEQYF.

As concerns this clonotype: A much more abundant neighbour one base away suggests this may be a read error. V gene TRBV3-1 combines with J gene TRBJ2-1; 8 nucleotides agree with TRBD2. CDR1 is LGHDT and CDR2 is YNNKEL in the germline V gene (reference sequence). The CDR3 consists of 18 residues. The CDR3 DNA reads TGTGCCAGCAGCCATAAGGGGTCCTGGCTGAGCGGGAGAAATGAGCGGTTCTTC. The encoded protein is CASSHKGSWLSGRNERFF.

Concerning this clonotype: This may be a read error: a much more frequent sequence differs by one nucleotide. The rearrangement joins TRBV5-1 to TRBJ2-1, with 10 bases aligning to TRBD1. Trimming removed 4 bases from V and 9 bases from J; junction bases left unmatched: 7. CDR1 is SGHRS and CDR2 is YFSETQ in the germline V gene. The CDR3 has 14 amino acids. The CDR3 region has the DNA TGCGCCAGCAGCCGGACAGGGGGACCGGGTGAGCAGTTCTTC. As protein: CASSRTGGPGEQFF.

This clonotype occurred many times. This sequence joins TRBV28 and TRBJ2-3, with 11 bases fitting TRBD1. Germline V gene sequence: CDR1 MDHEN, CDR2 SYDVKM. The CDR3 is 19 amino acids. The trim removed 4 bases at V and 0 bases at J, leaving 12 bases unmatched. The DNA for the CDR3 is TGTGCCAGCAGTTCCGGGACAGGGGGTGGCACACGTAGCACAGATACGCAGTATTTT. This codes for CASSSGTGGGTRSTDTQYF. Based on the CDR3 plus reference TRBV28 and TRBJ2-3, the full variable domain is DVKVTQSSRYLVKRTGEKVFLECVQDMDHENMFWYRQDPGLGLRLIYFSYDVKMKEKGDIPEGYSVSREKKERFSLILESASTNQTSMYLCASSSGTGGGTRSTDTQYFGPGTRLTVL.

The rearrangement links TRBV10-3 to TRBJ2-1; 11 nucleotides line up with TRBD2. The CDR3 has 15 amino acids. Germline CDR1 ENHRY, CDR2 SYGVKD. The ends lost 6 bases at V and 4 bases at J; junction bases unmatched: 5. The CDR3 nucleotides read TGTGCCATCAGAGCGGGACTAGCGGATTACAATGAGCAGTTCTTC. The encoded protein is CAIRAGLADYNEQFF.

The rearrangement links TRBV29-1 to TRBJ2-7; D gene ambiguous. The CDR3 covers 12 residues. CDR1 is SQVTM and CDR2 is ANQGSEA in the germline V gene. V was pared by 7 bases and J by 1 base, with 11 bases between. The CDR3 is CSARTASYEQYF. Here the CDR3 DNA reads TGCAGCGCTCGGACGGCATCCTACGAGCAGTACTTC.

The CDR3 region has the DNA TGTGCCAGCAGTTTCGGACTAGCGGAATACTTC. This gives the protein CASSFGLAEYF. The chain employs TRBV6-2 or TRBV6-3 and TRBJ2-5; 10 nucleotides line up with TRBD2. Germline V gene sequence: CDR1 MNHEY, CDR2 SVGEGT. The CDR3 consists of 11 residues. V gave up 4 bases and J gave up 14 bases; unmatched junction bases: 4.

This clonotype has just a few counts. The DNA of the CDR3 is TGTGCCAGCAGTTTAACAGGGACGGGTGAAAAACTGTTTTTT. This encodes CASSLTGTGEKLFF. This sequence joins TRBV27 and TRBJ1-4; the D gene is possibly TRBD1 (6 bases). The CDR3 length is 14 residues. Per germline, CDR1 MNHEY and CDR2 SMNVEV (reference sequence). Trimming stripped 2 bases from V and 7 bases from J, with 11 bases between.

This clonotype was seen many times. The chain joins TRBV15 to TRBJ2-5; D unresolved. The V gene's germline CDR1 is LNHNV and CDR2 YYDKDF (reference sequence). V was trimmed by 0 bases and J by 7 bases, leaving 12 bases between them. The CDR3 totals 14 residues. The CDR3 is CATSRDFAAGTQYF. For the CDR3, the DNA is TGTGCCACCAGCAGAGATTTTGCGGCCGGGACCCAGTACTTC.

As for this clonotype: Given a much more abundant clone one base away, this may be a read error. The chain has TRBV6-9 and TRBJ1-5; unclear D gene. The CDR3 covers 16 residues. Germline values: CDR1 MNHGY, CDR2 SVAAGI. CDR3 nucleotides: TGTGCCAGCAGTTACTCCGGCCCAAATAGCAGTCAGCCCCAGCATTTT. Translation: CASSYSGPNSSQPQHF.

The chain combines TRBV29-1 with TRBJ1-2; D is unclear. The V end lost 7 bases, the J end lost 6 bases, and 15 bases lay between the germline ends. CDR3 length equals 12 residues. Germline CDR1 reads SQVTM; CDR2 reads ANQGSEA. The CDR3 region has the DNA TGCAGCGGCGGACGCCTTGAGCATGGCTACACCTTC. Translating it yields CSGGRLEHGYTF.